These 24 T cell receptor beta chains originate from one sample sequenced in a study of blood T cell repertoires in COVID-19. The method was immunoSEQ multiplex PCR; TCRdb's version includes in-frame clones alone and lacks a portion of them. The sample has 250,000 to 350,000 clones, about 91% seen once. Material for sequencing was peripheral blood. Every receptor here comes from a woman aged 55 to 70 with acute or convalescent COVID-19.

This clone appeared once. The chain recombines TRBV7-9 with TRBJ1-5; weak D call: TRBD1 (6 bases). The germline V and J ends were trimmed by 4 bases and 3 bases, with 13 bases remaining between them. The CDR3 has 15 amino acids. Germline assignment: CDR1 SEHNR and CDR2 FQNEAQ (reference sequence). As DNA, the CDR3 is TGTGCCAGCAGCTCCCGGGGGGGGCCCAATCAGCCCCAGCATTTT. This translates into CASSSRGGPNQPQHF.

This chain links TRBV2 with TRBJ2-7; a weak D match, TRBD1 (6 bases). The CDR3 contains 13 residues. Trimming stripped 8 bases from V and 0 bases from J, with 11 bases between. Per germline, CDR1 SNHLY and CDR2 FYNNEI. CDR3 sequence: CASLRQASYEQYF. The CDR3 region has the DNA TGTGCCAGCTTACGACAGGCCTCCTACGAGCAGTACTTC.

This chain uses TRBV19 with TRBJ1-4, with D unresolved. Trimming shortened V by 3 bases and J by 1 base, and 6 bases separated the two germline ends. CDR3 length equals 14 residues. Germline-derived CDR1 and CDR2 are LNHDA and SQIVND (reference sequence). CDR3 DNA: TGTGCCAGTAGTATCAGCGGAACTAATGAAAAACTGTTTTTT. Its translation is CASSISGTNEKLFF.

This clone occurred once. The rearrangement uses TRBV5-4 and TRBJ2-6; perhaps TRBD1 as D (6 bases). Trimming stripped 4 bases from V and 0 bases from J, with 8 bases between. Germline values: CDR1 SGHNT, CDR2 YYREEE (reference sequence). There are 15 residues in the CDR3. CDR3 DNA: TGTGCCAGCAGCATACAGGGCTCTGGGGCCAACGTCCTGACTTTC. It codes for CASSIQGSGANVLTF.

This clone showed up just once. This rearrangement joins TRBV3-1 (or the pseudogene TRBV3-2) to TRBJ1-1; TRBD1 is a possible D gene (5 bases). CDR3 length equals 14 residues. Germline CDR1 reads LGHDT; CDR2 reads YNNKEL (reference sequence). The germline V and J ends were trimmed by 4 bases and 0 bases, with 9 bases remaining between them. The CDR3 is CASSRTLMNTEAFF. The CDR3 DNA reads as TGTGCCAGCAGCCGGACACTTATGAACACTGAAGCTTTCTTT.

The chain recombines TRBV4-3 with TRBJ2-7, with 10 bases that match TRBD2. This CDR3 has 16 amino acids. V lost 1 base to trimming and J lost 1 base; unmatched junction nucleotides: 4. CDR1 is LGHNA and CDR2 is YSLEER in the germline V gene. The CDR3 reads CASSQGTSGLSYEQYF. DNA for the CDR3: TGCGCCAGCAGCCAAGGGACTAGCGGACTTTCCTACGAGCAGTACTTC.

This clone is a singleton in its sample. The chain carries TRBV27 and TRBJ2-1; D possibly corresponds to TRBD2 (6 bases). The CDR3 has 14 residues. Trimming removed 6 bases at V and 7 bases at J, with 16 bases between. Germline V gene sequence: CDR1 MNHEY, CDR2 SMNVEV (reference sequence). The CDR3 coding sequence is TGTGCCAGCAGCGGTCGGGGGTCCCCTAATGAGCAGTTCTTC. It encodes CASSGRGSPNEQFF.

A remark on this clone: A junction end diverges from the germline sequence, so it may reflect a read error. The chain couples TRBV7-7 to TRBJ2-3; D perhaps matches TRBD2 (6 bases). CDR3 length: 16 amino acids. The V gene's germline CDR1 is SSHAT and CDR2 FNYEAQ (reference sequence). CDR3 sequence: CASSLGPGVGTDTQYF. CDR3 sequence (DNA): TGTGCTAGCAGCTTAGGCCCGGGAGTAGGCACAGATACGCAGTATTTT.

This CDR3 reads CASSVEGYTGELFF. For the CDR3, the DNA is TGTGCCAGCAGCGTAGAGGGGTACACCGGGGAGCTGTTTTTT. The chain carries TRBV9 and TRBJ2-2; tentatively, D is TRBD1 (5 bases). This CDR3 is 14 amino acids long. Trimming pared 0 bases from V and 3 bases from J, leaving 6 bases between. Germline CDR1 is SGDLS and CDR2 is YYNGEE.

V and J are TRBV28 and TRBJ2-1, with 12 nucleotides matching TRBD2. Germline V gives CDR1 MDHEN, CDR2 SYDVKM. The CDR3 covers 18 residues. Losses at the gene ends were 7 bases for V and 2 bases for J; bases not matched to a gene: 12. The CDR3 region has the DNA TGTGCCAGCAAGGAGTCCATAAGGACTAGCGGGACCTACAATGAGCAGTTCTTC. It translates to CASKESIRTSGTYNEQFF.

The chain uses TRBV7-9 and TRBJ1-2, with D possibly TRBD1 on 6 matching bases. CDR3 length: 14 residues. V shed 5 bases and J shed 4 bases, with 14 bases lying between them. Germline assignment: CDR1 SEHNR and CDR2 FQNEAQ (reference sequence). Written as DNA, the CDR3 is TGTGCCAGCAGCCGGACAGACTCCGGCTATGGCTACACCTTC. Encoded protein: CASSRTDSGYGYTF.

The rearrangement joins TRBV13 to TRBJ2-3, with 8 bases lining up with TRBD1. The CDR3 covers 13 residues. Germline V lookup: CDR1 PRHDT, CDR2 FYEKMQ (reference sequence). Trimming removed 5 bases from V and 3 bases from J; junction bases left unmatched: 1. The DNA for the CDR3 is TGTGCCAGCAGCCGACAGGGGACAGATACGCAGTATTTT. Protein product: CASSRQGTDTQYF.

Note on this clone: This specimen includes other DNA sequences encoding the same CDR3. Here the CDR3 reads CASSLGSYGYTF. The CDR3 bases are TGTGCCAGCAGTTTAGGCAGCTATGGCTACACCTTC. The genes are TRBV28 and TRBJ1-2; no firm D call. Germline CDR1 reads MDHEN; CDR2 reads SYDVKM. The ends were cut back, 2 bases at V and 4 bases at J, with 5 bases in the middle. CDR3 length equals 12 residues.

Of note for this clone: One junction end does not reproduce the germline sequence, and a read error may be involved. This sequence joins TRBV12-3 or TRBV12-4 and TRBJ2-1; tentatively, D is TRBD2 (6 bases). This CDR3 is 12 amino acids long. The DNA for the CDR3 is TGTGCCAGCAGTCCCCTGTACGGGAGACCTCTCTTC. Protein: CASSPLYGRPLF.

This chain connects TRBV3-1 (or the pseudogene TRBV3-2) to TRBJ2-7, with TRBD1 matching over 8 bases. CDR1 and CDR2 (germline): LGHDT, YNNKEL (reference sequence). V shed 3 bases and J 2 bases; nucleotides not matched to a gene: 3. The CDR3 is 14 amino acids. The DNA for the CDR3 is TGTGCCAGCAGCCAGGACAGGGTCACCTACGAGCAGTACTTC. Translated, it gives CASSQDRVTYEQYF.

The genes are TRBV28 and TRBJ2-7, with a possible D match to TRBD1 (6 bases). Germline CDR1 reads MDHEN; CDR2 reads SYDVKM. V lost 5 bases, J lost 3 bases, and 11 bases lay in between. This CDR3 region has 13 residues. The CDR3: CASSLHRDYEQYF. CDR3 DNA: TGTGCCAGCAGTCTGCACAGGGACTACGAGCAGTACTTC. Supplemented by reference TRBV28 and TRBJ2-7, the full variable domain reads DVKVTQSSRYLVKRTGEKVFLECVQDMDHENMFWYRQDPGLGLRLIYFSYDVKMKEKGDIPEGYSVSREKKERFSLILESASTNQTSMYLCASSLHRDYEQYFGPGTRLTVT.

This clone was detected only a few times. The chain uses TRBV19 and TRBJ2-7, with 9 bases matching TRBD1. Germline CDR1 LNHDA, CDR2 SQIVND (reference sequence). This CDR3 contains 14 residues. V shed 4 bases and J 5 bases; nucleotides not matched to a gene: 6. For the CDR3, the DNA is TGTGCCAGTAGTACCGGGACAGGGACACACGAGCAGTACTTC. This codes for CASSTGTGTHEQYF.

This rearrangement joins TRBV6-1 to TRBJ1-6; D ambiguous. The germline gives CDR1 MNHNS, CDR2 SASEGT. The CDR3 extends over 15 amino acids. Between the trimmed V and J ends, which lost 1 base and 0 bases, there was a span of 4 bases. Here the CDR3 DNA reads TGTGCCAGCAGTGAAGGGAGCTCCTATAATTCACCCCTCCACTTT. It yields the protein CASSEGSSYNSPLHF.

The chain combines TRBV5-4 with TRBJ2-7; 10 bases line up with TRBD2. The ends lost 5 bases at V and 6 bases at J; junction bases unmatched: 14. This CDR3 comprises 16 residues. CDR1 is SGHNT, CDR2 YYREEE, per germline (reference sequence). The CDR3 sequence is CASRLTSGVIRGEQYF. DNA for the CDR3: TGTGCCAGCAGACTCACTAGCGGGGTAATTAGGGGCGAGCAGTACTTC.

The CDR3 region is CASSQDPAGGYGEQYF. The CDR3 DNA sequence: TGTGCCAGCAGCCAAGATCCGGCAGGGGGGTACGGCGAGCAGTACTTC. This chain links TRBV4-2 with TRBJ2-7; perhaps TRBD1 as D (7 bases). The V gene's germline CDR1 is LGHNA and CDR2 YNFKEQ. Trimming removed 0 bases at V and 6 bases at J, with 18 bases between. This CDR3 comprises 16 residues.

V and J are TRBV3-1 (or the pseudogene TRBV3-2) and TRBJ1-1, with D possibly TRBD1 on 5 matching bases. CDR1 and CDR2 from the germline V gene are LGHDT and YNNKEL (reference sequence). This CDR3 is 13 amino acids long. V lost 5 bases, J lost 3 bases, and 10 bases lay in between. DNA of the CDR3: TGTGCCAGCAGCGCCTGGGGGGACACTGAAGCTTTCTTT. Its protein product is CASSAWGDTEAFF.

This rearrangement joins TRBV5-6 to TRBJ1-2, with a tentative D call TRBD1 (5 bases). This CDR3 contains 14 residues. Deletions cut 0 bases from V and 6 bases from J, with 12 bases between. Germline loops: CDR1 SGHDT, CDR2 YYEEEE. The CDR3: CASSLVGDFDGYTF. The CDR3 coding sequence is TGTGCCAGCAGCTTGGTGGGGGACTTTGATGGCTACACCTTC.

The chain employs TRBV28 and TRBJ1-2, with D hard to call. CDR1 and CDR2 from the germline V gene are MDHEN and SYDVKM. V lost 6 bases to trimming and J lost 1 base, with 18 bases between them. This CDR3 has 16 residues. CDR3 coding DNA: TGTGCCAGCAGCATTATGCTCGGAGTGGGTAACTATGGCTACACCTTC. Translation gives CASSIMLGVGNYGYTF.

This clone was detected once. The J gene is TRBJ1-5, the V gene TRBV23-1; perhaps TRBD1 as D (5 bases). TRBV23-1 is annotated as an ORF whose role is uncertain. This CDR3 contains 16 residues. Trimming pared 5 bases from V and 2 bases from J, leaving 16 bases between. CDR3 in amino acids: CASSLTSKGGNQPQHF. In DNA form, the CDR3 reads TGCGCCAGCAGTTTAACATCGAAAGGGGGCAATCAGCCCCAGCATTTT.